The 5 T cell receptor beta chains reported below all come from one sample, sequenced in a study of CD8+ T cells in alopecia areata. In each case, RNA was isolated and then reverse transcribed into cDNA as the sequencing template. This table comes from immunoSEQ multiplex PCR, and its TCRdb copy is limited to in-frame clones, with some not included. This sample has around 130,000 clones, with 50% to 60% found just once. The specimen comprised CD4+ T cells sorted from blood, sampled at week 0. The origin of the receptors is a human donor with alopecia areata.

This clone has a handful of counts. This chain connects TRBV9 to TRBJ2-2; TRBD2 is a possible D gene (6 bases). Trimming stripped 3 bases from V and 1 base from J, with 10 bases between. The CDR3 consists of 15 residues. The germline CDR1 and CDR2 sequences are SGDLS and YYNGEE. CDR3 residues: CASSDPSENTGELFF. The CDR3 nucleotides read TGTGCCAGCAGCGACCCTAGCGAGAACACCGGGGAGCTGTTTTTT.

The rearrangement links TRBV7-9 to TRBJ2-1, with 12 bases that match TRBD2. J gave up 6 bases and V 7 bases, and 4 bases lay outside the gene matches. This CDR3 is 14 amino acids long. The germline V gene encodes CDR1 SEHNR and CDR2 FQNEAQ (reference sequence). CDR3 DNA: TGTGCCAGCACCCTAGCGGGAGGGTTCAATGAGCAGTTCTTC. Amino acid sequence: CASTLAGGFNEQFF.

A few counts support this clone. The chain links TRBV27 to TRBJ1-6; TRBD1 aligns across 9 bases. Germline CDR1 MNHEY, CDR2 SMNVEV (reference sequence). V lost 6 bases to trimming and J lost 10 bases; unmatched junction nucleotides: 7. The CDR3 loop spans 14 amino acids. CDR3 coding DNA: TGTGCCAGCAGCATCCTGGACAGGGGATCACCCCTCCACTTT. Protein: CASSILDRGSPLHF.

The chain uses TRBV9 and TRBJ2-2; 9 bases match TRBD2. Per germline, CDR1 SGDLS and CDR2 YYNGEE. Germline trimming cut 7 bases from V and 3 bases from J; bases unmatched to any gene: 7. This CDR3 region has 15 residues. CDR3 in amino acids: CASGGLAGYTGELFF. The CDR3 DNA follows: TGTGCCAGCGGGGGGCTAGCGGGATACACCGGGGAGCTGTTTTTT.

This chain links TRBV2 with TRBJ2-7, with 8 bases lining up with TRBD2. There are 13 residues in the CDR3. CDR1 is SNHLY, CDR2 FYNNEI, per germline. After removal of 7 bases from V and 0 bases from J, the junction contained 2 bases not matched to a gene. This CDR3 reads CASNLAGSYEQYF. The CDR3 DNA is TGTGCCAGCAACCTAGCGGGCTCCTACGAGCAGTACTTC.